Each of the 24 T cell receptor beta chains below was sequenced from the same sample in a study of T cell responses to AZD1222 COVID-19 vaccine. The method was immunoSEQ multiplex PCR; TCRdb's version includes in-frame clones alone and lacks a portion of them. The sample holds tens of thousands of clones, about 94% seen once. The starting material was peripheral blood, obtained 28 days after the second AZD1222 dose. All receptors derive from an adult who received the AZD1222 COVID-19 vaccine.

This chain uses TRBV5-1 with TRBJ1-1; D is undetermined. Germline CDR1 is SGHRS and CDR2 is YFSETQ. This CDR3 has 14 amino acids. With 0 bases removed from V and 3 bases from J, the gap between germline ends came to 9 bases. For the CDR3, the DNA is TGCGCCAGCAGCTTGGGGGAGAGGCACACTGAAGCTTTCTTT. Translating gives CASSLGERHTEAFF.

This chain uses TRBV28 with TRBJ1-6, with 7 bases matching TRBD1. The CDR3 is 15 residues long. Unmatched junction bases numbered 10, after V lost 5 bases and J lost 9 bases. Germline V gene data show CDR1 as MDHEN and CDR2 as SYDVKM. In DNA, the CDR3 is TGTGCCAGCAGTCCAGGGGACAGACAGTTTTCACCCCTCCACTTT. This gives the protein CASSPGDRQFSPLHF.

V gene TRBV5-6 combines with J gene TRBJ1-2, with TRBD1 identical over 8 bases. V was pared by 0 bases and J by 0 bases, with 10 bases of the junction left unmatched. This CDR3 is built from 18 residues. The germline V gene has CDR1 SGHDT and CDR2 YYEEEE. In nucleotides, the CDR3 is TGTGCCAGCAGCTTGGCTGGCCCAGGGGGCACAACTAACTATGGCTACACCTTC. Protein product: CASSLAGPGGTTNYGYTF.

Written as DNA, the CDR3 is TGTGCCAGCTCACCCGAGACAGGCCGGGGAAATGAGCAGTTCTTC. Its protein is CASSPETGRGNEQFF. This rearrangement joins TRBV18 to TRBJ2-1; TRBD1 might be the D (6 bases). This CDR3 is 15 amino acids long. The germline CDR1 and CDR2 sequences are KGHSH and LQKENI. Trimming pared 3 bases from V and 7 bases from J, leaving 16 bases between.

The chain uses TRBV11-2 and TRBJ2-5; D unclear. The CDR3 has 13 amino acids. Germline V gene sequence: CDR1 SGHAT, CDR2 FQNNGV. V gave up 1 base and J gave up 5 bases, with 8 bases separating them. The CDR3 spells CASSLGMTETQYF. The CDR3 region has the DNA TGTGCCAGCAGCTTAGGTATGACGGAGACCCAGTACTTC.

The chain is built from TRBV10-3 and TRBJ2-5; possible D gene TRBD1, 7 bases. CDR1 is ENHRY and CDR2 is SYGVKD in the germline V gene. Trimming removed 0 bases at V and 5 bases at J, with 13 bases between. This CDR3 spans 15 amino acids. CDR3 DNA sequence: TGTGCCATCAGTGAGTCGGGACTCAGGGGGGAGACCCAGTACTTC. This codes for CAISESGLRGETQYF.

This clone was observed a single time. The rearrangement uses TRBV7-3 and TRBJ1-4; tentatively, D is TRBD1 (5 bases). Germline CDR1 reads SGHTA; CDR2 reads FQGTGA. The CDR3 is made up of 13 amino acids. V was cut by 3 bases and J by 7 bases, with 9 bases left in between. This CDR3 is CASSLNGGEKLFF. CDR3 nucleotide sequence: TGTGCCAGCAGCTTGAATGGGGGTGAAAAACTGTTTTTT.

The chain has TRBV4-3 and TRBJ2-7, with a weak D call TRBD2 (5 bases). This CDR3 has 14 amino acids. From germline, CDR1 is LGHNA and CDR2 YSLEER. Trimming took 0 bases from V and 7 from J, leaving 13 bases between them. CDR3 residues: CASSQDRWSGEQYF. CDR3 DNA: TGCGCCAGCAGCCAAGACCGGTGGTCGGGGGAGCAGTACTTC.

This sequence joins TRBV28 and TRBJ1-2; D gene unclear. The CDR3 is 11 amino acids. V was pared by 4 bases and J by 7 bases, with 7 bases between. The germline V gene has CDR1 MDHEN and CDR2 SYDVKM. The CDR3 bases are TGTGCCAGCAGTTCCCTTCGTGGCTACACCTTC. Translating it yields CASSSLRGYTF.

V gene TRBV28 combines with J gene TRBJ1-5; D might be TRBD1 (5 bases). The length of the CDR3 is 14 residues. V lost 7 bases and J 0 bases, leaving 10 bases between the germline ends. The germline gives CDR1 MDHEN, CDR2 SYDVKM. CDR3 sequence: CASNGDVSNQPQHF. In nucleotides, the CDR3 is TGTGCCAGCAACGGGGACGTTAGCAATCAGCCCCAGCATTTT.

The CDR3 here is CASSTVLAHTDTQYF. The CDR3 DNA reads as TGTGCCAGCAGCACCGTCCTAGCTCACACAGATACGCAGTATTTT. The genes are TRBV5-8 and TRBJ2-3; D perhaps matches TRBD2 (5 bases). From germline, CDR1 is SGHTS and CDR2 YDEGEE. The V end lost 4 bases, the J end lost 2 bases, and 14 bases lay between the germline ends. The CDR3 runs 15 residues.

The V call is TRBV7-2, the J call TRBJ1-4, with D uncertain. The V end was cut by 5 bases, the J end by 5 bases, with 12 bases between. The CDR3 has 14 amino acids. The germline V gene encodes CDR1 SGHTA and CDR2 FQGNSA. CDR3: CASSPPVRNEKLFF. The CDR3 DNA is TGTGCCAGCAGCCCGCCGGTCCGAAATGAAAAACTGTTTTTT.

The chain links TRBV5-6 to TRBJ1-2, with a possible D match to TRBD1 (5 bases). This CDR3 contains 15 residues. The V end was cut by 6 bases, the J end by 0 bases, with 15 bases between. Germline-derived CDR1 and CDR2 are SGHDT and YYEEEE. The CDR3 spells CASTSGPSANYGYTF. CDR3 coding DNA: TGTGCCAGCACCTCAGGGCCCTCGGCTAACTATGGCTACACCTTC.

This chain uses TRBV2 with TRBJ2-1; D unresolved. V was cut by 4 bases and J by 0 bases, with 10 bases left in between. This CDR3 is 15 amino acids long. Germline CDR1 reads SNHLY; CDR2 reads FYNNEI. Here the CDR3 reads CASSVRMSSYNEQFF. The CDR3, as DNA: TGTGCCAGCAGTGTGCGGATGAGCTCCTACAATGAGCAGTTCTTC. Drawing the rest from reference TRBV2 and TRBJ2-1, the complete variable domain is EPEVTQTPSHQVTQMGQEVILRCVPISNHLYFYWYRQILGQKVEFLVSFYNNEISEKSEIFDDQFSVERPDGSNFTLKIRSTKLEDSAMYFCASSVRMSSYNEQFFGPGTRLTVL.

The J gene is TRBJ2-2, the V gene TRBV5-1, with TRBD1 matching 7 bases. Germline V lookup: CDR1 SGHRS, CDR2 YFSETQ. The CDR3 runs to 14 residues. Trimming took 4 bases from V and 5 from J; bases not matched to a gene: 5. The CDR3 DNA is TGCGCCAGCAGCCCGGGACAGAGAACCGGGGAGCTGTTTTTT. This codes for CASSPGQRTGELFF.

On this clone: The junction and the germline gene differ at one end; a read error may be behind it. The chain employs TRBV6-1 and TRBJ1-1; no clear D. CDR1 MNHNS and CDR2 SASEGT come from the germline V gene. This CDR3 spans 12 amino acids. CDR3: CASREGGTEAFF. Written as DNA, the CDR3 is TGTGCCAGCAGAGAAGGCGGCACTGAAGCTTTCTTT.

Notes on this clone: Other DNA sequences within the sample encode an identical CDR3. The chain joins TRBV19 to TRBJ1-2; D is ambiguous. Deletions cut 10 bases from V and 1 base from J, with 7 bases between. CDR1 and CDR2 from the germline V gene are LNHDA and SQIVND (reference sequence). This CDR3 spans 11 amino acids. DNA of the CDR3: TGTGCCACGACCTATAACTATGGCTACACCTTC. Encoded protein: CATTYNYGYTF. The entire variable domain, with the rest obtained from reference TRBV19 and TRBJ1-2, is as follows: DGGITQSPKYLFRKEGQNVTLSCEQNLNHDAMYWYRQDPGQGLRLIYYSQIVNDFQKGDIAEGYSVSREKKESFPLTVTSAQKNPTAFYLCATTYNYGYTFGSGTRLTVV.

The chain carries TRBV3-1 (or the pseudogene TRBV3-2) and TRBJ2-5; 9 bases agree with TRBD2. Looked up from germline, CDR1 is LGHDT and CDR2 is YNNKEL (reference sequence). The V and J ends lost 1 base and 3 bases, in that order; junction bases with no gene match: 9. The CDR3 extends over 17 amino acids. CDR3 in DNA: TGTGCCAGCAGCCAAGTGATGGGACTAGCAGACGAAGAGACCCAGTACTTC. It translates to CASSQVMGLADEETQYF.

This clone has just a few counts. This chain joins TRBV30 and TRBJ1-5, with 7 bases lining up with TRBD1. The V gene end was trimmed by 5 bases and the J gene end by 5 bases; junction bases not matched to a gene: 9. Germline V gene sequence: CDR1 GTSNPN, CDR2 SVGIG (reference sequence). The CDR3 is 14 residues long. CDR3 sequence: CAWGDRAPYQPQHF. Written as DNA, the CDR3 is TGTGCCTGGGGAGACAGGGCCCCTTATCAGCCCCAGCATTTT.

The gene calls are TRBV30 and TRBJ1-2; a possible D gene is TRBD1 (5 bases). CDR3 length: 14 amino acids. Germline loops: CDR1 GTSNPN, CDR2 SVGIG (reference sequence). The germline V and J ends were trimmed by 4 bases and 5 bases, with 17 bases remaining between them. CDR3 in DNA: TGTGCCTGGACCCTAGGACAAGGAAGTTATGGCTACACCTTC. Its protein product is CAWTLGQGSYGYTF.

The count of this clone is one. This rearrangement joins TRBV5-5 to TRBJ1-1, with TRBD1 matching over 7 bases. Per the germline V gene, CDR1 is SGHKS and CDR2 is YYEKEE (reference sequence). V lost 2 bases and J lost 3; bases outside the gene matches: 7. The CDR3 covers 15 residues. The CDR3: CASSLTGVDYTEAFF. The CDR3 nucleotides are TGTGCCAGCAGCTTAACAGGGGTGGATTACACTGAAGCTTTCTTT.

The chain is built from TRBV11-3 and TRBJ2-7, with D perhaps matching TRBD2 (5 bases). Germline CDR1 and CDR2: SGHNT and YENEEA. Trimming pared 0 bases from V and 2 bases from J, leaving 8 bases between. This CDR3 contains 14 residues. The CDR3 DNA follows: TGTGCCAGCAGCTTAGATGCCGGGGCCTACGAGCAGTACTTC. Protein: CASSLDAGAYEQYF.

The count of this clone is one. The V call is TRBV5-1, the J call TRBJ1-2; TRBD1 aligns across 10 bases. This CDR3 comprises 15 residues. Germline V lookup: CDR1 SGHRS, CDR2 YFSETQ. The V segment lost 4 bases and the J segment 7 bases; nucleotides outside the gene matches: 10. This chain's CDR3 is CASSPGQGGIVGYTF. The CDR3 DNA follows: TGCGCCAGCAGCCCAGGACAGGGGGGAATTGTTGGCTACACCTTC.

This clone was found a few times. V gene TRBV2 combines with J gene TRBJ2-5; no clear D gene. CDR3 size: 13 residues. Between the trimmed V and J ends, which lost 6 bases and 2 bases, there was a span of 10 bases. Germline CDR1 SNHLY, CDR2 FYNNEI. The DNA for the CDR3 is TGTGCCAGCAGGTGGCAGGTGCAAGAGACCCAGTACTTC. Residues: CASRWQVQETQYF.